The rows below give T cell receptor beta chains drawn from one sample of a study of Graves' ophthalmopathy and Graves' hyperthyroidism. TCRdb recomputed calls from the multiplex PCR reads with MiXCR, one row per CDR3 protein. This table has 400,000 to 450,000 distinct CDR3 sequences, approximately 21% appearing once. Sequencing was performed on peripheral blood. All receptors come from a woman in her late teens or twenties with stable Graves' hyperthyroidism. Each CDR3 is given with its conserved first and last residue. The D gene is left open where the match is weak. Size is omitted from some rows. Given values are once, few, many or a class for expanded clones.

length	V	size	D	J	DNA	CDR3
14	TRBV11-2	many	NA	TRBJ2-7	TGTGCCAGCAGCCTAGGGACTGGTCCCCACGAGCAGTACTTC	CASSLGTGPHEQYF
14	TRBV10-3	many	TRBD1	TRBJ1-4	TGTGCCATCAGGCTGGGACAGGGGTTTGAAAAACTGTTTTTT	CAIRLGQGFEKLFF
16	TRBV7-3	many	NA	TRBJ2-7	TGTGCCAGCAGCTCCACTCCTGGGAACGGTAACTACGAGCAGTACTTC	CASSSTPGNGNYEQYF
14	TRBV6-5	many	NA	TRBJ2-5	TGTGCCAGCAGTTGGACAGCGTACCAAGAGACCCAGTACTTC	CASSWTAYQETQYF
13	TRBV20-1	many	NA	TRBJ1-5	TGCAGTGCTAGAGATCGTAGCAATCAGCCCCAGCATTTT	CSARDRSNQPQHF
13	TRBV27	many	NA	TRBJ1-1	TGTGCCAGCAGTTGGGCAGTCAACACTGAAGCTTTCTTT	CASSWAVNTEAFF
12	TRBV20-1	many	NA	TRBJ2-7	TGCAGTGCTCCCTTAATTGGCGACGAGCAGTACTTC	CSAPLIGDEQYF
14	TRBV19	many	NA	TRBJ1-1	TGTGCCTCAAAAGGACAGACTAGTGGCACTGAAGCTTTCTTT	CASKGQTSGTEAFF
17	TRBV25-1	NA	NA	TRBJ2-6	TGTGCCAGCTCATTCGGGGCTTTTGGATCAGGGGCCAACGTCCTGACTTTC	CASSFGAFGSGANVLTF
13	TRBV19	many	NA	TRBJ2-5	TGTGCCAGTAGATTAAGGACGCAAGAGACCCAGTACTTC	CASRLRTQETQYF
14	TRBV29-1	many	TRBD2	TRBJ2-5	TGCAGCGTTGGACTAGCGGGAGGGCCGGAGACCCAGTACTTC	CSVGLAGGPETQYF
13	TRBV30	NA	NA	TRBJ2-2	TGTGCCTGGAGGAAGGAAGACACCGGGGATCTGTTTTTT	CAWRKEDTGDLFF
14	TRBV28	many	NA	TRBJ1-6	TGTGCCAGCAGTACCCCGACCTCGACGTCACCCCTCCACTTT	CASSTPTSTSPLHF
11	TRBV6-2/TRBV6-3	NA	NA	TRBJ2-7	TGTGCCAGCCAGACTGGCTACGAGCAGTACTTC	CASQTGYEQYF
14	TRBV6-1	many	TRBD2	TRBJ2-7	TGTGCCAGCAGTGGAGAGCGGGAGTCTTACGAGCAGTACTTC	CASSGERESYEQYF